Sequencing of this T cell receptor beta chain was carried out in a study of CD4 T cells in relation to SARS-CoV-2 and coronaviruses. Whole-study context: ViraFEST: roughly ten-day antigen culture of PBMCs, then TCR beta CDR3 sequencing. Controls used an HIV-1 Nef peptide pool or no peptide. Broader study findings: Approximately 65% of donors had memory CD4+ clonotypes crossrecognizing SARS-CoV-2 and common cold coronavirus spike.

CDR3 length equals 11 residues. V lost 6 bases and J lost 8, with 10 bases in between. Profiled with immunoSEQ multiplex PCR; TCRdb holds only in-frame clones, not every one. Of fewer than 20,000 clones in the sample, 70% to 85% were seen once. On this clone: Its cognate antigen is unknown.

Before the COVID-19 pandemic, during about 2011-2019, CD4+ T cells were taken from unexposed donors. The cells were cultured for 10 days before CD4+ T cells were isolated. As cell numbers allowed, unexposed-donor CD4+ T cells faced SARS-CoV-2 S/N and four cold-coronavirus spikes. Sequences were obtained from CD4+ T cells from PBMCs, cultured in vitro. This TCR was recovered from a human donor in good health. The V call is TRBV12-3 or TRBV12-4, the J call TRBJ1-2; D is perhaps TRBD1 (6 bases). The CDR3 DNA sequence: TGTGCCAGCAGGGATAGGGGGGGCTACACCTTC. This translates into CASRDRGGYTF.